Listed below are T cell receptor beta chains from one sample, sequenced in a study of blood T cell repertoires in COVID-19. Generated by immunoSEQ multiplex PCR, the TCRdb table keeps only in-frame clones and is missing some. The repertoire consists of fewer than 400,000 clones, with roughly 90% occurring once and the leading ten covering 4% to 6%. Sequenced sample: PBMCs or T cells enriched from blood (not recorded which). These receptors all come from a man aged 55 to 70 who had recovered from COVID-19. The CDR3 runs from the conserved cysteine through the conserved F or W.

V	J	CDR3
TRBV9	TRBJ1-6	CASSVANSPLHF
TRBV2	TRBJ2-7	CASGTSGSSYEQYF
TRBV3-1/TRBV3-2	TRBJ2-2	CASSQASGSFPNTGELFF
TRBV13	TRBJ2-2	CASKRYTGELFF
TRBV27	TRBJ1-5	CASSFLQGNQPQHF
TRBV27	TRBJ1-2	CASSPRDRGSTNYGYTF
TRBV7-9	TRBJ2-1	CASSSYYKNEQFF
TRBV9	TRBJ1-2	CASSARTDNYGYTF
TRBV14	TRBJ2-7	CASSQQTGGFMEQYF
TRBV2	TRBJ2-1	CASIPLAGGTYNEQFF
TRBV19	TRBJ2-6	CASSGGAGANVLTF
TRBV18	TRBJ2-7	CASSPLVTGNSYEQYF
TRBV7-9	TRBJ1-4	CASSFHATNEKLFF
TRBV28	TRBJ1-3	CASSLAGVGNTIYF
TRBV2	TRBJ2-1	CASINIAGHYNEQFF
TRBV11-2	TRBJ2-7	CASSLVGEQYF
TRBV4-1	TRBJ1-3	CASSQDPGVGNTIYF
TRBV5-4	TRBJ2-7	CASSLGGGGEYADEQYF
TRBV5-8	TRBJ2-7	CASSPSGGAYEQYF
TRBV9	TRBJ2-3	CASSVEPGSLTDTQYF